The rows below give T cell receptor beta chains drawn from one sample of a study of blood T cell repertoires in COVID-19. Sequencing used immunoSEQ multiplex PCR; TCRdb keeps in-frame clones, though not all of them. In the table there are 150,000 to 200,000 clones, 60% to 85% of which are singletons. The material sequenced was peripheral blood. These receptors were obtained from a woman aged 55-70 years with COVID-19, enrolled during active disease. Each CDR3 is given with its conserved first and last residue. The D gene is left open where the match is weak. Clone size appears in some rows only: once, few, many, or a class for an expanded clone.

v_gene	abundance	j_gene	d_gene	CDR3aa	CDR3nt
TRBV2	.	TRBJ1-3	TRBD1	CASNPTGSSGNTIYF	TGTGCCAGCAACCCGACAGGGAGCTCTGGAAACACCATATATTTT
TRBV27	.	TRBJ2-3	.	CASSLNPLTGTDTQYF	TGTGCCAGCAGTTTAAATCCCCTGACAGGCACAGATACGCAGTATTTT
TRBV5-6	.	TRBJ2-2	TRBD2	CASSLRLAGVTGELFF	TGTGCCAGCAGCCTAAGACTAGCGGGGGTTACCGGGGAGCTGTTTTTT
TRBV10-3	.	TRBJ2-1	.	CAISESRRESFF	TGTGCCATCAGTGAGTCGAGGAGGGAGTCGTTCTTC
TRBV11-3	.	TRBJ2-1	.	CASSSIPYNEQFF	TGTGCCAGCAGCTCTATCCCTTACAATGAGCAGTTCTTC
TRBV5-1	.	TRBJ1-6	.	CASSLGQDVNSPLHF	TGCGCCAGCAGCTTGGGACAGGATGTTAATTCACCCCTCCACTTT
TRBV5-6	.	TRBJ1-2	TRBD1	CASSPLGQGNYGYTF	TGTGCCAGCAGTCCTCTGGGACAGGGCAACTATGGCTACACCTTC
TRBV5-1	.	TRBJ2-5	.	CASSSLTAETQYF	TGCGCCAGCAGCTCCTTGACAGCAGAGACCCAGTACTTC
TRBV6-5	.	TRBJ2-6	.	CASSYSGESGANVLTF	TGTGCCAGCAGTTATTCTGGGGAGTCTGGGGCCAACGTCCTGACTTTC
TRBV3-1/TRBV3-2	.	TRBJ2-2	.	CASSLLNTGELFF	TGTGCCAGCAGTCTACTAAACACCGGGGAGCTGTTTTTT
TRBV5-1	many	TRBJ1-1	.	CASSFLAENTEAFF	TGCGCCAGCAGCTTTCTGGCCGAGAACACTGAAGCTTTCTTT
TRBV7-3	.	TRBJ2-2	.	CASSPGPGELFF	TGTGCCAGCAGCCCAGGTCCCGGGGAGCTGTTTTTT
TRBV5-6	.	TRBJ2-5	.	CASSLDRGETQYF	TGTGCCAGCAGCTTGGATCGGGGAGAGACCCAGTACTTC
TRBV9	.	TRBJ2-5	.	CASSVDSQETQYF	TGTGCCAGCAGCGTAGACAGCCAAGAGACCCAGTACTTC
TRBV6-5	.	TRBJ1-1	.	CASRMRVNTEAFF	TGTGCCAGCCGGATGAGGGTGAACACTGAAGCTTTCTTT
TRBV27	.	TRBJ1-3	TRBD1	CASSPQGRSGNTIYF	TGTGCCAGCAGTCCACAGGGGAGGTCTGGAAACACCATATATTTT
TRBV28	.	TRBJ1-1	.	CASSLGGAGMSTEAFF	TGTGCCAGCAGTTTAGGGGGGGCCGGAATGAGTACTGAAGCTTTCTTT
TRBV25-1	.	TRBJ2-1	.	CASSESGTYNEQFF	TGTGCCAGCAGTGAGTCAGGGACCTACAATGAGCAGTTCTTC
TRBV2	.	TRBJ2-5	TRBD2	CASVWGGQETQYF	TGTGCCAGCGTGTGGGGGGGCCAAGAGACCCAGTACTTC
TRBV29-1	few	TRBJ1-3	.	CSVAVSGNTIYF	TGCAGCGTGGCAGTGTCTGGAAACACCATATATTTT
TRBV2	.	TRBJ1-6	TRBD1	CASNPGQYNSPLHF	TGTGCCAGCAATCCGGGACAGTATAATTCACCCCTCCACTTT
TRBV19	.	TRBJ1-1	TRBD1	CASRERQGSILATEAFF	TGTGCCAGTAGGGAGAGACAGGGGTCAATCTTGGCCACTGAAGCTTTCTTT
TRBV30	.	TRBJ1-1	TRBD1	CAWSDRGNTEAFF	TGTGCCTGGAGTGACAGGGGGAACACTGAAGCTTTCTTT
TRBV5-6	.	TRBJ2-1	TRBD2	CASSLVGRGASYNEQFF	TGTGCCAGCAGCTTGGTAGGGCGGGGGGCCTCCTACAATGAGCAGTTCTTC
TRBV9	.	TRBJ2-7	.	CASSVGTRYEQYF	TGTGCCAGCAGCGTAGGTACTAGGTACGAGCAGTACTTC
TRBV7-8	.	TRBJ2-3	TRBD2	CASSATGTSGITDTQYF	TGTGCCAGCAGCGCGACCGGGACTAGCGGGATCACAGATACGCAGTATTTT
TRBV27	.	TRBJ2-3	.	CASRPRSSGTDTQYF	TGTGCCAGCAGACCGAGAAGTAGCGGCACAGATACGCAGTATTTT
TRBV9	.	TRBJ2-2	TRBD1	CASSVGRGQGALDTGELFF	TGTGCCAGCAGCGTAGGAAGGGGACAGGGGGCGTTAGACACCGGGGAGCTGTTTTTT
TRBV30	.	TRBJ1-5	.	CAWAYSNQPQHF	TGTGCCTGGGCTTATAGCAATCAGCCCCAGCATTTT
TRBV28	.	TRBJ2-1	TRBD2	CASSLGAGNEQFF	TGTGCCAGCAGTTTGGGAGCGGGAAATGAGCAGTTCTTC
TRBV28	.	TRBJ2-1	TRBD1	CASSLWGTVHYNEQFF	TGTGCCAGCAGTTTATGGGGGACAGTCCATTACAATGAGCAGTTCTTC
TRBV5-4	.	TRBJ2-5	.	CASSFVDRTQETQYF	TGTGCCAGCAGCTTTGTAGACAGGACCCAAGAGACCCAGTACTTC